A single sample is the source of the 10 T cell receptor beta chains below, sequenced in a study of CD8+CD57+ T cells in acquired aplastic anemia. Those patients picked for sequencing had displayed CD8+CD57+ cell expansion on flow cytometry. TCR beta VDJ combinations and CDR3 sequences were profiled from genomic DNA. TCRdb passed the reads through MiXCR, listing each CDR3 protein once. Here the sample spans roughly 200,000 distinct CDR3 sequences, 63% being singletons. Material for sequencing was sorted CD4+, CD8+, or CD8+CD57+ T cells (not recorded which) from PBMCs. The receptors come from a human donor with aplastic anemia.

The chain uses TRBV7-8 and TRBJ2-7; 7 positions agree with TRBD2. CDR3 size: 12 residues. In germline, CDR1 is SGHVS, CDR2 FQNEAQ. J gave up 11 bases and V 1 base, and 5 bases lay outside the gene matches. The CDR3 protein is CASSLGWREKYF. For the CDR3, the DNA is TGTGCCAGCAGCTTAGGGTGGCGGGAGAAGTACTTC.

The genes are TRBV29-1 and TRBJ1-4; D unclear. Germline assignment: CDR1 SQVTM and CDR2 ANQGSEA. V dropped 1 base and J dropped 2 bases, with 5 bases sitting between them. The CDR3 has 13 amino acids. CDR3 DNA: TGCAGCGTTGAAGGGTTGACTAATGAAAAACTGTTTTTT. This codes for CSVEGLTNEKLFF.

The CDR3 region has the DNA TGCAGCGTTGGGGACAGGGGGAGGATAGCTAACTATGGCTACACCTTC. It is translated as CSVGDRGRIANYGYTF. The chain joins TRBV29-1 to TRBJ1-2; 11 bases match TRBD1. The V and J ends lost 4 bases and 0 bases, in that order; junction bases with no gene match: 7. CDR3 length equals 16 residues. Germline V gene lookup returns CDR1 SQVTM and CDR2 ANQGSEA.

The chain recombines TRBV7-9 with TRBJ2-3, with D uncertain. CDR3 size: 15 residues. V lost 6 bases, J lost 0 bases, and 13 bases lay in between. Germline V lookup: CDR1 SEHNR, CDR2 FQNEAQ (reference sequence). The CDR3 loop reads CASRPKETSTDTQYF. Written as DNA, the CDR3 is TGTGCCAGCAGACCGAAAGAGACTAGCACAGATACGCAGTATTTT. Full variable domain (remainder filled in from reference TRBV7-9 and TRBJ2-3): DTGVSQNPRHKITKRGQNVTFRCDPISEHNRLYWYRQTLGQGPEFLTYFQNEAQLEKSRLLSDRFSAERPKGSFSTLEIQRTEQGDSAMYLCASRPKETSTDTQYFGPGTRLTVL.

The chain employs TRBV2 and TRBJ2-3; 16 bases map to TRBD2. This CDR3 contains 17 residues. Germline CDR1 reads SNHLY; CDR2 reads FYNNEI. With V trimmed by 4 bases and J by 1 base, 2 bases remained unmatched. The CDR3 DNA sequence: TGTGCCAGCAGTGGTGGGACTAGCGGGAGGGGCACAGATACGCAGTATTTT. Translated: CASSGGTSGRGTDTQYF. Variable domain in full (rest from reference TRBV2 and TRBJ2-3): EPEVTQTPSHQVTQMGQEVILRCVPISNHLYFYWYRQILGQKVEFLVSFYNNEISEKSEIFDDQFSVERPDGSNFTLKIRSTKLEDSAMYFCASSGGTSGRGTDTQYFGPGTRLTVL.

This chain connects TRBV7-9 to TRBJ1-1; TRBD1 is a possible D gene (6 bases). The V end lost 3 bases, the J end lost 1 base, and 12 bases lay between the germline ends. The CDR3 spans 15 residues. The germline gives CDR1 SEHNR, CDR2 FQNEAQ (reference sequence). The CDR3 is CASSFPGQTNTEAFF. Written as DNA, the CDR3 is TGTGCCAGCAGCTTCCCGGGACAAACGAACACTGAAGCTTTCTTT.

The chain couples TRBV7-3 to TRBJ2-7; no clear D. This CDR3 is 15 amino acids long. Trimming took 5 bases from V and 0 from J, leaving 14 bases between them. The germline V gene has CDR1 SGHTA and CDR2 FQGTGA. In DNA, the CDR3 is TGTGCCAGCAGCGCGTGGACGCGCAGCTCCTACGAGCAGTACTTC. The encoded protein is CASSAWTRSSYEQYF.

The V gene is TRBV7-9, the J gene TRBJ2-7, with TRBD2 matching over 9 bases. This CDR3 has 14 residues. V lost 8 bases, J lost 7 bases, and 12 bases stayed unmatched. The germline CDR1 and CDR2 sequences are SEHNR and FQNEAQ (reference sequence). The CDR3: CASRPMLAGSEQYF. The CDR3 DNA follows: TGTGCCAGCCGGCCTATGCTAGCGGGGAGTGAGCAGTACTTC. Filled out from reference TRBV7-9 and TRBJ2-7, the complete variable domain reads DTGVSQNPRHKITKRGQNVTFRCDPISEHNRLYWYRQTLGQGPEFLTYFQNEAQLEKSRLLSDRFSAERPKGSFSTLEIQRTEQGDSAMYLCASRPMLAGSEQYFGPGTRLTVT.

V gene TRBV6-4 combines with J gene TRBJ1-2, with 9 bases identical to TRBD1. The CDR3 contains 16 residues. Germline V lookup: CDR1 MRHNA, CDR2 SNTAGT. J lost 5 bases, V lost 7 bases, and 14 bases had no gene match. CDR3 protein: CASTDRKQGARYGYTF. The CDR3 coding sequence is TGTGCCAGCACCGATCGAAAACAGGGGGCGAGGTATGGCTACACCTTC.

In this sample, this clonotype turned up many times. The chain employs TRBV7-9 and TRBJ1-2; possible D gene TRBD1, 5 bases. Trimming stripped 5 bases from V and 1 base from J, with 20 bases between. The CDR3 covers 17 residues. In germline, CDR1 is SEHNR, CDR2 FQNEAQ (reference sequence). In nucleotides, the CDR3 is TGTGCCAGCAGCCCGCAAAGCGGGGGGGGAGGTAACTATGGCTACACCTTC. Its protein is CASSPQSGGGGNYGYTF.